The rows below give T cell receptor beta chains drawn from one sample of a study of cytomegalovirus exposure and HLA in healthy donors. TCRdb keeps only in-frame clones here, not all; method: immunoSEQ multiplex PCR. The table records more than 45,000 clones, roughly 87% of them present only once. Material: PBMCs. Receptors were obtained from a woman between 18 and 30 years old in good health and CMV-seronegative. Each CDR3 is given without its conserved first and last residue. Fields, in order: V gene, D gene, CDR3 length, CDR3 protein. A D gene is named only where the DNA matches it firmly.

TRBV7-8	TRBD1	14	ASSQDRFGGKYEQY
TRBV2	TRBD2	12	ASSELAGVFEQY
TRBV7-2	.	11	ASNLQMNTEAF
TRBV7-7	.	11	ASSFDSSYGYT
TRBV4-2	TRBD1	16	ASSQAWTGGSSYNEQF
TRBV4-1	.	12	ASSQDSVNTEAF
TRBV14	TRBD1	14	ASSPNRGTATGELF
TRBV5-4	.	10	ASTLSADTQY
TRBV4-1	TRBD1	13	ASSQEGGQGHEQF
TRBV7-9	.	13	ASSASGATYNEQF
TRBV13	TRBD2	14	ASSPTSGRGLETQY
TRBV29-1	.	11	SVVTAGSHEQY
TRBV30	.	9	AWSVSYEQF
TRBV2	TRBD1	13	ASSGQGAGTGELF
TRBV5-1	TRBD1	14	ASSPSPRGLEQTQY
TRBV19	.	11	ASSPDIDYGYT
TRBV4-2	.	11	ASRNQSGGGYT
TRBV7-7	.	11	ASSLGLADTQY
TRBV27	.	12	ASRYRDTSYEQY
TRBV15	.	17	ATSRDPPPGGGRVGEQF
TRBV19	.	12	ASSQTRITDTQY
TRBV30	.	14	AWTPPGVGATGELF
TRBV7-9	TRBD1	12	ASSLQGGDTEAF
TRBV19	.	13	ASSIGQGITYEQY
TRBV11-3	TRBD1	13	ASSKGQEGGNTIY
TRBV6-1	.	13	ASRDQGSSNQPQH
TRBV20-1	.	9	SAGHSYEQY
TRBV27	TRBD1	11	ASSSGTDYGYT
TRBV18	TRBD1	13	ASSLRQGGQETQY
TRBV7-2	TRBD2	13	ASSLRLASKNIQY
TRBV5-5	TRBD1	10	ASSYTGVEQY
TRBV4-3	.	12	ASSQVTAGNTIY
TRBV29-1	TRBD1	12	SVVGQGVGNEQF
TRBV13	.	12	ASSPRPRPYEQY
TRBV2	TRBD2	14	ASSEWTSGLYNEQF
TRBV4-1	TRBD2	14	ASSPKLAGGTDTQY
TRBV27	.	11	ATRDRLADEQY
TRBV11-1	TRBD1	12	ASSLGQGPYEQY
TRBV2	TRBD1	13	ASRARRGHGTEAF
TRBV19	TRBD1	12	ASSLKQGAGELF
TRBV15	TRBD1	13	ATSSRDRGSYEQY
TRBV5-4	TRBD2	13	ASSLRGGPGNEQY
TRBV5-1	TRBD2	13	ASTLNSGGTYEQY
TRBV30	.	10	AWSVTGSGQH
TRBV5-1	.	14	ASSLGGTGPNTEAF
TRBV30	TRBD1	12	AWSQGGDNYGYT
TRBV7-2	.	12	ASSSGESIYGYT
TRBV27	TRBD2	15	ASSDLGGLAKYNEQF
TRBV28	TRBD1	12	ASRKSGGVDEQY